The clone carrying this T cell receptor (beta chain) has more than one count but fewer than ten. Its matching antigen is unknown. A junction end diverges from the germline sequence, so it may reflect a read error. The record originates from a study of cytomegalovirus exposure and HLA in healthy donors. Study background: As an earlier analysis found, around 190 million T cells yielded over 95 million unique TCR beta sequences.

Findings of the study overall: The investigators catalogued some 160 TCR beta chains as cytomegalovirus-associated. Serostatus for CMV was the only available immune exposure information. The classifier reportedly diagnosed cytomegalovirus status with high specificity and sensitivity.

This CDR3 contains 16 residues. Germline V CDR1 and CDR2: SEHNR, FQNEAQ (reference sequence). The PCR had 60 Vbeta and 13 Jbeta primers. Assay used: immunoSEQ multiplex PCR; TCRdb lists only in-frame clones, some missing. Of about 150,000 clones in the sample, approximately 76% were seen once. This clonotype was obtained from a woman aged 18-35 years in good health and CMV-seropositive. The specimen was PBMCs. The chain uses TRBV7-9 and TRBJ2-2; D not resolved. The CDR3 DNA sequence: TGTTCCAGCACGTCCAGACGAGGCAAGCACCTCGGGGAGCTGTTTTTT. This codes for CSSTSRRGKHLGELFF.